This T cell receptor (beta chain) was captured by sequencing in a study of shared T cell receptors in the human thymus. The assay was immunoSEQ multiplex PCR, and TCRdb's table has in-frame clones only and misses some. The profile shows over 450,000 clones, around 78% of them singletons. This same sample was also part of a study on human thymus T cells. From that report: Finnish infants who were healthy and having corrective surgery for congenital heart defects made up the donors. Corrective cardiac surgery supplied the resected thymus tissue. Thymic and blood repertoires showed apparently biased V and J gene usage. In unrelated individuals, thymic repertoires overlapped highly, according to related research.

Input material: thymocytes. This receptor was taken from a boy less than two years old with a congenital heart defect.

The CDR3 nucleotides are TGTGCCACCAGCTCCAGAGGGTCCTCCTACGAGCAGTACTTC. It codes for CATSSRGSSYEQYF. This chain links TRBV15 with TRBJ2-7, with D possibly matching TRBD2 (5 bases). This CDR3 contains 14 residues. Germline-derived CDR1 and CDR2 are LNHNV and YYDKDF (reference sequence). Trimming took off 5 bases at V and 0 bases at J, with 11 bases between the two ends.